One and the same sample provided the 20 T cell receptor beta chains below, sequenced in a study of T cells in Graves' hyperthyroidism and ophthalmopathy. The investigators amplified TCR beta CDR3 regions from RNA transcripts. The HTBI primer set drove a first-round RT-PCR of the TCR CDR3. TCRdb re-analysed the multiplex PCR reads in MiXCR, keeping a single row per CDR3 protein. The table lists some 300,000 distinct CDR3 sequences, roughly 15% of them singletons. The sequencing input was blood. The receptors shown here come from a man aged 25-45 years with Graves' hyperthyroidism.

The chain employs TRBV30 and TRBJ1-1; D is ambiguous. The CDR3 length is 11 residues. With 1 base removed from V and 8 bases from J, the gap between germline ends came to 8 bases. From germline, CDR1 is GTSNPN and CDR2 SVGIG (reference sequence). The CDR3 DNA sequence: TGTGCCTGGAGTGAAGCTTCGGAAGCTTTCTTT. Translating gives CAWSEASEAFF.

This clonotype was detected a few times. The chain links TRBV6-1 to TRBJ2-1; 14 bases match TRBD2. This CDR3 contains 15 residues. CDR1 is MNHNS and CDR2 is SASEGT in the germline V gene. V shed 6 bases, J shed 8 bases, and the junction held 6 bases outside the gene matches. CDR3 coding DNA: TGTGCCAGCAGACGCGGACTAGCGGGAGGCTATGAGCAGTTCTTC. It is translated as CASRRGLAGGYEQFF.

This clonotype was seen a handful of times. The rearrangement uses TRBV7-9 and TRBJ2-4; 8 positions agree with TRBD1. This CDR3 contains 16 residues. Germline lookup yields CDR1 SEHNR and CDR2 FQNEAQ (reference sequence). The trim removed 5 bases at V and 0 bases at J, leaving 6 bases unmatched. CDR3 coding DNA: TGTGCCAGCAGCCACGGACAGGGACTAGCCAAAAACATTCAGTACTTC. Protein product: CASSHGQGLAKNIQYF.

On this clonotype: A much more abundant neighbour one base away suggests this may be a read error. The genes are TRBV11-2 and TRBJ1-2; D may be TRBD1 (6 bases). In germline, CDR1 is SGHAT, CDR2 FQNNGV. This CDR3 region has 14 residues. The CDR3 bases are TGTGCCAGCAGCTTAGTATCCAGGGGAGGTGGCTTCACCTTC. Amino acids: CASSLVSRGGGFTF.

This clonotype was seen only a few times. J is TRBJ2-1 and V is TRBV28; 9 bases map to TRBD1. The trim removed 3 bases at V and 7 bases at J, leaving 10 bases unmatched. CDR1 is MDHEN and CDR2 is SYDVKM in the germline V gene. The CDR3 has 16 amino acids. The CDR3 here is CASSFNRGRRANEQFF. DNA for the CDR3: TGTGCCAGCAGTTTTAACAGGGGGCGCAGGGCGAATGAGCAGTTCTTC.

V usage is TRBV5-6 and J usage is TRBJ2-1; the D gene is possibly TRBD2 (6 bases). Trimming left V 0 bases short and J 2 bases short, with 12 bases between. The CDR3 extends over 16 amino acids. Germline CDR1 reads SGHDT; CDR2 reads YYEEEE. Written as DNA, the CDR3 is TGTGCCAGCAGCTTGGGTAGCGGCGGAGCCTACAATGAGCAGTTCTTC. Its translation: CASSLGSGGAYNEQFF.

This clonotype was counted a few times. This may stem from a read error, because a much larger clone lies one nucleotide away. The chain is built from TRBV28 and TRBJ1-5; no clear D. The CDR3 is 13 amino acids. Germline V gene data show CDR1 as MDHEN and CDR2 as SYDVKM. The CDR3 protein is CAGSRELNQPQHF. In nucleotides, the CDR3 is TGTGCCGGCAGCCGCGAACTAAATCAGCCCCAGCATTTT. Supplemented by reference TRBV28 and TRBJ1-5, the full variable domain reads DVKVTQSSRYLVKRTGEKVFLECVQDMDHENMFWYRQDPGLGLRLIYFSYDVKMKEKGDIPEGYSVSREKKERFSLILESASTNQTSMYLCAGSRELNQPQHFGDGTRLSIL.

A few counts support this clonotype. The chain joins TRBV27 to TRBJ2-3; 14 bases are a match to TRBD2. The CDR3 is 16 amino acids. Germline V gives CDR1 MNHEY, CDR2 SMNVEV (reference sequence). The ends lost 6 bases at V and 8 bases at J; junction bases unmatched: 10. The CDR3 DNA is TGTGCCAGCAGGACACCGGGACTAGCGGGAGTAGGTACGCAGTATTTT. The encoded protein is CASRTPGLAGVGTQYF.

This clonotype was detected ten times or more. The chain combines TRBV7-2 with TRBJ1-2; D not resolved. Trimming removed 4 bases at V and 6 bases at J, with 15 bases between. CDR1 and CDR2 from the germline V gene are SGHTA and FQGNSA. The CDR3 totals 14 residues. As DNA, the CDR3 is TGTGCCAGCAGCTCGAATGGTGGTGGAGATGGCTACACCTTC. It codes for CASSSNGGGDGYTF.

This clonotype was counted only a few times. The V gene is TRBV19, the J gene TRBJ2-7, with 11 bases identical to TRBD2. The germline V gene has CDR1 LNHDA and CDR2 SQIVND (reference sequence). After removal of 9 bases from V and 4 bases from J, the junction contained 11 bases not matched to a gene. The CDR3 runs 15 residues. The CDR3 bases are TGTGCCAGCGCTCTAGCGGGAGGTATCAATTACGAGCAGTACTTC. Amino acids: CASALAGGINYEQYF.

This clonotype occurred many times. This chain links TRBV12-5 with TRBJ1-1, with a tentative D call TRBD1 (5 bases). The CDR3 consists of 17 residues. Germline-derived CDR1 and CDR2 are LGHNT and FRNRAP. V lost 0 bases, J lost 1 base, and 15 bases lay in between. As DNA, the CDR3 is TGTGCTAGTGGTTTGGTAGTCGGGGGGTCGGCGAACACTGAAGCTTTCTTT. This gives the protein CASGLVVGGSANTEAFF.

This clonotype was observed a few times. The V and J genes are TRBV12-3 or TRBV12-4 and TRBJ1-5, with D possibly being TRBD1 (6 bases). With 5 bases removed from V and 5 bases from J, the gap between germline ends came to 10 bases. The CDR3 totals 13 residues. This CDR3 reads CASSNYRDQPQHF. The DNA of the CDR3 is TGTGCCAGCAGTAACTACAGGGATCAGCCCCAGCATTTT.

The table lists this clonotype with many counts. This chain connects TRBV3-1 to TRBJ1-2, with D possibly being TRBD1 (5 bases). The V end was cut by 6 bases, the J end by 1 base, with 12 bases between. The length of the CDR3 is 14 residues. CDR1 and CDR2 from the germline V gene are LGHDT and YNNKEL (reference sequence). CDR3 nucleotides: TGTGCCAGCAGAGACGGGACCGATAACTATGGCTACACCTTC. Its translation is CASRDGTDNYGYTF.

This clonotype was seen at least ten times. The chain has TRBV19 and TRBJ1-2, with D hard to call. The germline gives CDR1 LNHDA, CDR2 SQIVND (reference sequence). Trimming removed 2 bases at V and 8 bases at J, with 6 bases between. The CDR3 runs 11 residues. The CDR3 nucleotides read TGTGCCAGTAGTATAACGTACGGCTACACCTTC. Its protein is CASSITYGYTF.

This chain connects TRBV4-1 to TRBJ2-3; 7 bases fit TRBD2. The CDR3 covers 16 residues. Germline CDR1 is MGHRA and CDR2 is YSYEKL. The V and J ends lost 4 bases and 0 bases, in that order; junction bases with no gene match: 7. CDR3 region: CASSLKAGLSTDTQYF. CDR3 bases: TGCGCCAGCAGCCTAAAAGCGGGACTAAGCACAGATACGCAGTATTTT.

This clonotype came up a few times. The chain joins TRBV7-6 to TRBJ2-1; a weak D match, TRBD1 (5 bases). Trimming took 2 bases from V and 5 from J, leaving 10 bases between them. CDR1 and CDR2 from the germline V gene are SGHVS and FNYEAQ. This CDR3 comprises 14 residues. The CDR3 sequence: CASSLSDKHNEQFF. DNA for the CDR3: TGTGCCAGCAGCTTATCGGACAAGCACAATGAGCAGTTCTTC.

This clonotype was found a few times. The chain carries TRBV25-1 and TRBJ1-2; D possibly corresponds to TRBD1 (5 bases). The ends were cut back, 1 base at V and 5 bases at J, with 14 bases in the middle. Germline V gives CDR1 MGHDK, CDR2 SYGVNS. The CDR3 covers 15 residues. The CDR3 spells CASSELGGRAYGYTF. CDR3 coding DNA: TGTGCCAGCAGTGAATTAGGTGGCAGGGCGTATGGCTACACCTTC.

This clonotype has just a few counts. CDR3 region: CASSQEPLSTDTQYF. The DNA for the CDR3 is TGTGCCAGCAGCCAAGAACCCCTATCAACAGATACGCAGTATTTT. V is TRBV4-2 and J is TRBJ2-3; D unresolved. The V gene's germline CDR1 is LGHNA and CDR2 YNFKEQ. V was clipped by 0 bases and J by 3 bases, with 10 bases between them. CDR3 length: 15 residues.

The J gene is TRBJ2-1, the V gene TRBV5-6; 9 bases match TRBD1. CDR1 is SGHDT and CDR2 is YYEEEE in the germline V gene. V was clipped by 0 bases and J by 8 bases; unmatched bases: 3. The CDR3 covers 14 residues. The CDR3 DNA sequence: TGTGCCAGCAGCTTGGTGGGACAGGGACATGAGCAGTTCTTC. It is translated as CASSLVGQGHEQFF. Complete variable domain (other parts from reference TRBV5-6 and TRBJ2-1): DAGVTQSPTHLIKTRGQQVTLRCSPKSGHDTVSWYQQALGQGPQFIFQYYEEEERQRGNFPDRFSGHQFPNYSSELNVNALLLGDSALYLCASSLVGQGHEQFFGPGTRLTVL.

Only a few counts were recorded for this clonotype. The rearrangement links TRBV2 to TRBJ1-6; D uncertain. CDR3 length equals 14 residues. CDR1 SNHLY and CDR2 FYNNEI come from the germline V gene. V was pared by 8 bases and J by 7 bases, with 15 bases between. The CDR3 loop reads CASCLRGGNSPLHF. The CDR3 bases are TGTGCCAGCTGCCTGCGGGGAGGAAATTCACCCCTCCACTTT.